Below, one T cell receptor beta chain is given with its context. Per the original methods: Amplifying reference gene primers gave estimates of nucleated cell counts. Sequenced by immunoSEQ multiplex PCR; TCRdb stores in-frame clones only, minus some. V and J calls and clone size are those listed in that table; D and trimming were worked out from the DNA. The sample consists of around 120,000 clones, around four fifths of them appearing once. This sample stems from a study of blood T cell repertoires in COVID-19. Turning to the study itself: From the United States, Italy and Spain came samples of acute and convalescent COVID-19. PBMCs, B-cell-depleted T cells, or T cells were the source of the cDNA or gDNA that made up the material.

V shed 0 bases and J shed 14 bases, with 22 bases lying between them. The germline gives CDR1 LGHDT, CDR2 YNNKEL (reference sequence). CDR3 length: 16 residues. The sequenced material came from peripheral blood. The rearrangement links TRBV3-1 (or the pseudogene TRBV3-2) to TRBJ1-4; D remains unclear. The source is a human donor in a cohort sampled during active COVID-19. CDR3: CASSQDLNLGRLRLFF. In nucleotides, the CDR3 is TGTGCCAGCAGCCAAGACTTAAACCTGGGTAGGCTGCGGCTGTTTTTT.